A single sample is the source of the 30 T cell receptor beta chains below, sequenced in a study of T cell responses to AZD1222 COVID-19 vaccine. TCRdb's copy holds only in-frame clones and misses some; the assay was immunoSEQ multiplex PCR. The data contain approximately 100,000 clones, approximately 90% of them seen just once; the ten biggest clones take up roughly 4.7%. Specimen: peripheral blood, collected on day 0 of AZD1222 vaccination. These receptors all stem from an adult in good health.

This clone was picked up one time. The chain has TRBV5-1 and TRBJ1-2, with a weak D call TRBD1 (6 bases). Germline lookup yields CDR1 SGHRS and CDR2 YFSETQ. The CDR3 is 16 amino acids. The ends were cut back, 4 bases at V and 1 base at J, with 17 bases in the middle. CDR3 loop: CASSTQTGYGNYGYTF. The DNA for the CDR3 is TGCGCCAGCAGCACCCAGACAGGTTATGGTAACTATGGCTACACCTTC.

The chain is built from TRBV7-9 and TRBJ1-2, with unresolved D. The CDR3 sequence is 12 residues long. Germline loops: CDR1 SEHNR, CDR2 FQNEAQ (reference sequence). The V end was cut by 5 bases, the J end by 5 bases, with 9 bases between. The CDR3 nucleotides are TGTGCCAGCAGCCCCGGAGAGTATGGCTACACCTTC. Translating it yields CASSPGEYGYTF. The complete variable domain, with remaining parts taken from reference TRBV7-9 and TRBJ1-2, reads DTGVSQNPRHKITKRGQNVTFRCDPISEHNRLYWYRQTLGQGPEFLTYFQNEAQLEKSRLLSDRFSAERPKGSFSTLEIQRTEQGDSAMYLCASSPGEYGYTFGSGTRLTVV.

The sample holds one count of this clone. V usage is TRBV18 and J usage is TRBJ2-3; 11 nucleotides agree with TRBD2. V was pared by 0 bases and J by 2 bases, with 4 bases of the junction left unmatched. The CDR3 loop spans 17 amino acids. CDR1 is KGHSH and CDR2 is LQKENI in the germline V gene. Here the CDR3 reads CASSPPSSGGPTDTQYF. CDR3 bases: TGTGCCAGCTCACCACCGTCTAGCGGGGGGCCCACAGATACGCAGTATTTT.

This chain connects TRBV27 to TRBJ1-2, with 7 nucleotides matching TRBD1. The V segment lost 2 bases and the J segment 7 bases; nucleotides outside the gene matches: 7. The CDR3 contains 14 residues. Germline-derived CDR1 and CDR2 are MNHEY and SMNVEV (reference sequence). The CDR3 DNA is TGTGCCAGCAGTTTAACGACAGGGTCACTTGGCTACACCTTC. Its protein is CASSLTTGSLGYTF.

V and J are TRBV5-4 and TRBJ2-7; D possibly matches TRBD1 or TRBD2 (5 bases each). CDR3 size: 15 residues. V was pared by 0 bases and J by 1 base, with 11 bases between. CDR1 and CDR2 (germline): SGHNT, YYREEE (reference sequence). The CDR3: CASSLGGDRSYEQYF. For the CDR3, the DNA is TGTGCCAGCAGCTTGGGAGGGGACCGATCCTACGAGCAGTACTTC. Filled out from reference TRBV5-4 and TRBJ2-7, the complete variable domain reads ETGVTQSPTHLIKTRGQQVTLRCSSQSGHNTVSWYQQALGQGPQFIFQYYREEENGRGNFPPRFSGLQFPNYSSELNVNALELDDSALYLCASSLGGDRSYEQYFGPGTRLTVT.

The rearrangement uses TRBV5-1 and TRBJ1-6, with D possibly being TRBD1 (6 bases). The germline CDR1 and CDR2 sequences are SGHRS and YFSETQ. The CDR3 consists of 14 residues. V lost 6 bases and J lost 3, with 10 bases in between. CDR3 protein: CASTRQDYNSPLHF. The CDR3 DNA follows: TGCGCCAGCACCCGACAGGACTATAATTCACCCCTCCACTTT.

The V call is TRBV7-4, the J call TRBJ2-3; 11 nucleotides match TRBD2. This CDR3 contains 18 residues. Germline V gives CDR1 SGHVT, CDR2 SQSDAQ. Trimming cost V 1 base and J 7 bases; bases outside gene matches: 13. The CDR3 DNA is TGTGCCAGCAGCTTAGATTTGGTAGCGGGGGGGTCAAGGTATACGCAGTATTTT. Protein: CASSLDLVAGGSRYTQYF.

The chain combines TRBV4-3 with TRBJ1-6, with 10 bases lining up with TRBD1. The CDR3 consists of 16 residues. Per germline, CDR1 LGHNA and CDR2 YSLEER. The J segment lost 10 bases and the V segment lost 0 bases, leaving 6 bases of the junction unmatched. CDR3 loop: CASSQDVDRGRSPLHF. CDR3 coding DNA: TGCGCCAGCAGCCAAGATGTTGACAGGGGGCGATCACCCCTCCACTTT.

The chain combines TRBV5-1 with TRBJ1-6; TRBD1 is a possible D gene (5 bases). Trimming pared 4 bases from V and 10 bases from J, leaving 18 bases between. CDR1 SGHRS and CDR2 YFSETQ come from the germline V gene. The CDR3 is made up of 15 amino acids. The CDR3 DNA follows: TGCGCCAGCAGCACCGGGACCAGGATAGACTCACCCCTCCACTTT. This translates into CASSTGTRIDSPLHF.

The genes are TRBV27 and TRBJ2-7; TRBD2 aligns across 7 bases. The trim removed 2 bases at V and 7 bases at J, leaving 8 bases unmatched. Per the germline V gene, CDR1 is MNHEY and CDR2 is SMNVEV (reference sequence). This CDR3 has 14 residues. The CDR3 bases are TGTGCCAGCAGTTTACAGGGAGGGGCATGGGAGCAGTACTTC. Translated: CASSLQGGAWEQYF.

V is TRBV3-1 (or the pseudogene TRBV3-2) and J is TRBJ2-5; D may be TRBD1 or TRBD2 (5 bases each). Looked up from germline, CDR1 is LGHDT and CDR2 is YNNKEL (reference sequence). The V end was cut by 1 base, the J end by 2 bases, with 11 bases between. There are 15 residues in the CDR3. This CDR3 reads CASSQAGDGQETQYF. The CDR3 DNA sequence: TGTGCCAGCAGCCAAGCTGGGGACGGACAAGAGACCCAGTACTTC.

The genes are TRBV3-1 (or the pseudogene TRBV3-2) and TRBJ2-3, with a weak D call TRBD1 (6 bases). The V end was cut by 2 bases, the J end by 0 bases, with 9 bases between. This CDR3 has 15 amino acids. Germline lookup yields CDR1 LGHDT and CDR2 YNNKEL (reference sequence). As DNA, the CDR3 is TGTGCCAGCAGCCAAAGGGGGATGAGCACAGATACGCAGTATTTT. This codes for CASSQRGMSTDTQYF.

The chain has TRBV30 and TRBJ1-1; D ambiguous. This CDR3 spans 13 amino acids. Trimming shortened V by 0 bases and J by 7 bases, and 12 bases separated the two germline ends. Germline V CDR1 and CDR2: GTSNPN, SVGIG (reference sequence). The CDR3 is CAWSVSTGFEAFF. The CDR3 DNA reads TGTGCCTGGAGTGTAAGCACCGGATTTGAAGCTTTCTTT. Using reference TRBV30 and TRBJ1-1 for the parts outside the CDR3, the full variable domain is SQTIHQWPATLVQPVGSPLSLECTVEGTSNPNLYWYRQAAGRGLQLLFYSVGIGQISSEVPQNLSASRPQDRQFILSSKKLLLSDSGFYLCAWSVSTGFEAFFGQGTRLTVV.

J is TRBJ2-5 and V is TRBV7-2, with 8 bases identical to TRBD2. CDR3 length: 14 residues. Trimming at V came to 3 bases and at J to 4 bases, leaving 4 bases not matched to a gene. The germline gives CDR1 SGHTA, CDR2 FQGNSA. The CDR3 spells CASSFGGGRETQYF. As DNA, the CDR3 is TGTGCCAGCAGCTTCGGGGGGGGTAGAGAGACCCAGTACTTC.

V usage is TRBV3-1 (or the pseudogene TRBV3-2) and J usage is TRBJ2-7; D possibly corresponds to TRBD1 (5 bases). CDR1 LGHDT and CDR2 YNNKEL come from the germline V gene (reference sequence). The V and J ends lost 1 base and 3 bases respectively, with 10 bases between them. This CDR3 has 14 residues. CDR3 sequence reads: CASSQGFQGYEQYF. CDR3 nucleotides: TGTGCCAGCAGCCAAGGGTTTCAGGGCTACGAGCAGTACTTC.

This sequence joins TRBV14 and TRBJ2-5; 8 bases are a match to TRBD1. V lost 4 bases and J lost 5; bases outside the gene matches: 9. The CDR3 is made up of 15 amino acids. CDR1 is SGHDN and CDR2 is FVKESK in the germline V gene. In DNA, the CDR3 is TGTGCCAGCAGCCGGGATCAGGGGGCGCAGGAGACCCAGTACTTC. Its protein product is CASSRDQGAQETQYF.

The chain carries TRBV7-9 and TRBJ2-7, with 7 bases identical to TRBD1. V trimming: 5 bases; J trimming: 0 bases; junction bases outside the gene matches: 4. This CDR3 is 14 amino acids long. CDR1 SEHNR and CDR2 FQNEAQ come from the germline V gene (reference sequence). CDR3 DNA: TGTGCCAGCAGCCCCGGGGACAGCTCCTACGAGCAGTACTTC. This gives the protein CASSPGDSSYEQYF.

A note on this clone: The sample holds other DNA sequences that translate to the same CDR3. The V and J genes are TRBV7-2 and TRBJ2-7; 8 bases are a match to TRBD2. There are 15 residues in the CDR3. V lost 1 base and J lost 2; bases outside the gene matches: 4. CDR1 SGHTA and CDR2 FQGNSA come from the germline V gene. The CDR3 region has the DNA TGTGCCAGCAGCTTAGACGGGACTAGAACCTACGAGCAGTACTTC. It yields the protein CASSLDGTRTYEQYF.

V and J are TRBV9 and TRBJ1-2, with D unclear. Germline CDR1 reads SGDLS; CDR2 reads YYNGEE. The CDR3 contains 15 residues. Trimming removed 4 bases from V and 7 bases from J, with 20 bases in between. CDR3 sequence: CASSPRTILSGGYTF. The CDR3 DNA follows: TGTGCCAGCAGCCCCCGGACTATCCTTTCGGGTGGCTACACCTTC.

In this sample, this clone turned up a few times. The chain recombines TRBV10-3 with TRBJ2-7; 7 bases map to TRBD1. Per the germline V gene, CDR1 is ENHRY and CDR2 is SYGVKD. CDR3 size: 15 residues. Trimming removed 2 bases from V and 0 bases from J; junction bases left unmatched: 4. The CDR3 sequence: CAISEKGAISYEQYF. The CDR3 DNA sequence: TGTGCCATCAGTGAGAAGGGGGCGATCTCCTACGAGCAGTACTTC.

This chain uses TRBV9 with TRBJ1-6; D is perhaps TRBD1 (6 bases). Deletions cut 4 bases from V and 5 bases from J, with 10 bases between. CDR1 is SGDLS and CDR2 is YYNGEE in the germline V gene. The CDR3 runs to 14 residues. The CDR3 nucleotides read TGTGCCAGCAGCCCCCGACAGGATAATTCACCCCTCCACTTT. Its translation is CASSPRQDNSPLHF.

In DNA form, the CDR3 reads TGCAGTGCTAGTAGGTCTAGCAGGAGGTCCTACGAGCAGTACTTC. It translates to CSASRSSRRSYEQYF. The V and J genes are TRBV20-1 and TRBJ2-7, with D tentatively TRBD2 (5 bases). From germline, CDR1 is DFQATT and CDR2 SNEGSKA (reference sequence). The CDR3 covers 15 residues. V was cut by 3 bases and J by 1 base, with 16 bases left in between.

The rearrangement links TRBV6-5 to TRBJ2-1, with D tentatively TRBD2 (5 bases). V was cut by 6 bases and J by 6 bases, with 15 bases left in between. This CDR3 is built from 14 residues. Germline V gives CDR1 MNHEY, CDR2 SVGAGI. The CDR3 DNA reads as TGTGCCAGCAGCCGGCACGGGGAAGGCAATGAGCAGTTCTTC. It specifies CASSRHGEGNEQFF.

CDR3 DNA: TGTGCCAGCAGCGTAGGTGCTAGCGGGGGGGCAGAGACCCAGTACTTC. Protein: CASSVGASGGAETQYF. This rearrangement joins TRBV9 to TRBJ2-5; 12 nucleotides match TRBD2. Germline assignment: CDR1 SGDLS and CDR2 YYNGEE. V shed 0 bases and J 4 bases; nucleotides not matched to a gene: 4. The CDR3 has 16 residues.

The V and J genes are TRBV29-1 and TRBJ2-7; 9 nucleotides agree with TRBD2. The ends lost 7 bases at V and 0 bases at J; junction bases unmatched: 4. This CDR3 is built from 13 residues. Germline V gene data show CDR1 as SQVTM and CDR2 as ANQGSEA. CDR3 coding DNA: TGCAGCGCCCTAGCGGGGAGCTCCTACGAGCAGTACTTC. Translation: CSALAGSSYEQYF.

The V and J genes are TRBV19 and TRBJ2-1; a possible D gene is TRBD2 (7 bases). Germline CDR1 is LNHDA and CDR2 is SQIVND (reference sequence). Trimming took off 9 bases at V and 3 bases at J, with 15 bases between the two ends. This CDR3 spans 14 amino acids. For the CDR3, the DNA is TGTGCCAGCAAAAGGGGGGGTGTCTACAATGAGCAGTTCTTC. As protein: CASKRGGVYNEQFF.

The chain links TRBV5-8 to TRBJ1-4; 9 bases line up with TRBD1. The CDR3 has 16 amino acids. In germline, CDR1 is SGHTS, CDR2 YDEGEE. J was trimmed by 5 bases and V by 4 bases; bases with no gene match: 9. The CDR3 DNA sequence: TGTGCCAGCAGCCAAGGGTACGGGACAGGGAATGAAAAACTGTTTTTT. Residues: CASSQGYGTGNEKLFF.

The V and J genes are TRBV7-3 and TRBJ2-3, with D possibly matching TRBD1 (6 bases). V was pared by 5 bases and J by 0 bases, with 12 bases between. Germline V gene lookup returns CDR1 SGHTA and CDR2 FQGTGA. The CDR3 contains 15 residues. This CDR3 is CASSQTGRSTDTQYF. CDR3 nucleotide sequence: TGTGCCAGCAGCCAGACAGGTCGTAGCACAGATACGCAGTATTTT.

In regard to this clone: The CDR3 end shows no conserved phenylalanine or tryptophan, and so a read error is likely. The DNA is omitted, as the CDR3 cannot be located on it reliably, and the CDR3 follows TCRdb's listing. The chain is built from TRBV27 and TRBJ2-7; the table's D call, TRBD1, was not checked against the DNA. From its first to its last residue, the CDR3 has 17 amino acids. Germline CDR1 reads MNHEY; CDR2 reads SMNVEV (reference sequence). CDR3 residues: CASSSRLRGQPSIVQFL.

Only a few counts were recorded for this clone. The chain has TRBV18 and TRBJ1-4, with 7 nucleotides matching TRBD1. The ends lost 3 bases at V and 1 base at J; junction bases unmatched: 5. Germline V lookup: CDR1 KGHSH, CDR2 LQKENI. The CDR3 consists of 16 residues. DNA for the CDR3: TGTGCCAGCTCACCTGACAGGGTTGGAACTAATGAAAAACTGTTTTTT. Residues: CASSPDRVGTNEKLFF.